This is a list of T cell receptor beta chains from one sample in a study of blood T cell repertoires in COVID-19. Sequenced by immunoSEQ multiplex PCR; TCRdb stores in-frame clones only, minus some. Of roughly 69,000 clones listed, around 87% are singletons. Sequencing was carried out using peripheral blood. Receptors originate from a man aged 50 or older with acute or convalescent COVID-19. Each CDR3 is given without its conserved first and last residue.

j_call	v_call	cdr3_aa
TRBJ2-3	TRBV19	ASSMGTGLVSFTQY
TRBJ1-2	TRBV3-1/TRBV3-2	ASSLTPWGRRVGYGYT
TRBJ2-7	TRBV24-1	ATQIGGGVGEQY
TRBJ1-1	TRBV12-3/TRBV12-4	ASISRGTEAF
TRBJ2-3	TRBV6-2/TRBV6-3	ASSYLQGQAPDTQY
TRBJ2-2	TRBV5-1	ASSLDVSAGELF
TRBJ2-3	TRBV6-2/TRBV6-3	ASSLGLAGVSTDTQY
TRBJ1-5	TRBV9	ASSVEDTVQPQH
TRBJ1-4	TRBV24-1	ATSDPRAGREELF
TRBJ2-7	TRBV6-2/TRBV6-3	ASSYSTLATEQY
TRBJ2-3	TRBV21-1	ASSLGVAGAGTDTQY
TRBJ2-1	TRBV11-3	ASSLGASGTYNEQF
TRBJ2-7	TRBV18	ASSPGGTGLYEQY
TRBJ2-5	TRBV7-9	ASSGTSGRSETQY
TRBJ2-1	TRBV11-2	ASSLDTLGRVYNEQF
TRBJ2-1	TRBV12-5	ASALGGSYNEQF
TRBJ2-5	TRBV28	ASSLGQGGEETQY
TRBJ1-1	TRBV5-4	ASSLSRGRTEAF
TRBJ2-1	TRBV7-2	ASSLRANEQF
TRBJ2-5	TRBV3-1/TRBV3-2	ASSQDLGIEETQY
TRBJ2-3	TRBV7-2	ASSLARRLFTDTQY
TRBJ2-3	TRBV19	ASSWREESTDTQY
TRBJ2-7	TRBV21-1	ASSPRYEQY
TRBJ1-6	TRBV27	ASSLGVWSSPLH
TRBJ2-1	TRBV7-9	ASSLLATYDLNEQF
TRBJ1-5	TRBV2	ASSDKGDLQPH
TRBJ1-1	TRBV19	ASSPREVNTEAF
TRBJ2-7	TRBV12-5	ASGFGNEQY
TRBJ1-6	TRBV7-9	ASSSQLHSPLH
TRBJ1-5	TRBV27	ASSFQGSNQPQH
TRBJ2-7	TRBV5-4	ASSWKPSNGRGEQY
TRBJ1-2	TRBV3-1/TRBV3-2	ASSQDGGRTYYGYT
TRBJ1-1	TRBV6-5	ASSSWTRDTEAF
TRBJ1-5	TRBV24-1	ATSDTRKRNQPQH
TRBJ2-3	TRBV3-1/TRBV3-2	ASRDSGINTDTQY
TRBJ1-1	TRBV7-2	ASSPDIMNTEAF
TRBJ1-1	TRBV21-1	ASSKALSGTGAGGTEAF
TRBJ2-7	TRBV11-2	ASSSVPGYEQY
TRBJ2-1	TRBV6-5	ASNKRGPHEQF
TRBJ2-7	TRBV5-1	ASSLDLRGGYEQY
TRBJ2-3	TRBV4-2	ASSQDPSGFTDTQY
TRBJ1-1	TRBV29-1	SAVWGRGTEAF
TRBJ1-2	TRBV7-8	ASSHAGSYGYT
TRBJ2-3	TRBV4-1	ASSQDTGADTQY
TRBJ1-2	TRBV19	ASSIGLTNYGYT
TRBJ1-6	TRBV6-1	ASSELGGRPRSNSPLH
TRBJ1-1	TRBV6-5	ASSYSSLNTEAF
TRBJ2-2	TRBV4-1	ASSLRGQLRASANTGELF
TRBJ2-1	TRBV2	ASSAGKSSYNEQF
TRBJ1-2	TRBV2	ASSPGSSNYGYT
TRBJ2-1	TRBV19	ASSRPDRGLRSEQF
TRBJ2-2	TRBV29-1	SADREDTGELF
TRBJ1-3	TRBV27	ASSPSVGPFSGNTIY
TRBJ2-1	TRBV5-1	ASSFGLAASYNEQF
TRBJ2-1	TRBV7-2	ASSYGTRAPDNEQF
TRBJ2-2	TRBV30	AWRLSGPNTGELF
TRBJ2-7	TRBV5-1	ASSHPPGQLEQY
TRBJ1-4	TRBV7-2	ASSRQGAGEKLF
TRBJ2-1	TRBV19	ATRLAGINEQF
TRBJ2-5	TRBV6-5	ASTRQESETQY